The entry below gives a single T cell receptor beta chain sequence along with its context. Its antigen is not known. The source of the sample is a study of a mutant IDH1 vaccine in newly diagnosed glioma. CDR3 size: 15 residues. CDR1 and CDR2 (germline): SGHVS, FNYEAQ. Trimming took 5 bases from V and 1 from J, leaving 12 bases between them. The time point denotes: week 47, end of study. Each dose delivered 300 ug of mutant IDH1 20-mer peptide subcutaneously with imiquimod. Vaccinations, eight in total, occurred in weeks 1, 3, 5, 7, 11, 15, 19, 23. Newly diagnosed WHO grade 3 or 4 IDH1-mutant, ATRX-lost astrocytomas were identified in the donors. The data were produced by immunoSEQ multiplex PCR, yet TCRdb's version contains in-frame clones alone and is incomplete. The table lists roughly 32,000 clones, 87% of them singletons.

The TCR was taken from a woman in her 30s with glioma. The chain uses TRBV7-6 and TRBJ2-1; TRBD2 might be the D (7 bases). The sequencing here drew on PBMCs, taken from a glioma patient whose treatment included an IDH1 peptide vaccine. CDR3 nucleotide sequence: TGTGCCAGCAGCAAGGGGGGGTTATCCTACAATGAGCAGTTCTTC. Residues: CASSKGGLSYNEQFF.